This T cell receptor beta chain originates from a study of blood T cell repertoires in COVID-19. The CDR3 sequence is 16 residues long. CDR1 and CDR2 (germline): SGHAT, FQNNGV. V dropped 0 bases and J dropped 0 bases, with 9 bases sitting between them. Using immunoSEQ multiplex PCR, the repertoire was profiled, and TCRdb retains in-frame clones only, with some absent. The sample lists under 400,000 clones, 80% to 90% seen once, with around 4.2% in the top ten. The TCR originated in a woman between 40 and 50 years old with acute COVID-19. The rearrangement joins TRBV11-2 to TRBJ1-3; unclear D gene. Sample: PBMCs or T cells enriched from blood (not recorded which). The chain's CDR3 is CASSLDPGRSGNTIYF. CDR3 DNA sequence: TGTGCCAGCAGCTTAGATCCGGGTCGCTCTGGAAACACCATATATTTT. The full variable domain, completed using reference TRBV11-2 and TRBJ1-3, is EAGVAQSPRYKIIEKRQSVAFWCNPISGHATLYWYQQILGQGPKLLIQFQNNGVVDDSQLPKDRFSAERLKGVDSTLKIQPAKLEDSAVYLCASSLDPGRSGNTIYFGEGSWLTVV.